This is a list of T cell receptor beta chains from one sample in a study of cytomegalovirus exposure and HLA in healthy donors. Clones were read by immunoSEQ multiplex PCR, and TCRdb kept only the in-frame ones, dropping some. The sample consists of nearly 65,000 clones, roughly 67% of them appearing once. Sequencing was performed on PBMCs. These receptors were taken from a man in his forties or fifties in good health and CMV-seronegative. CDR3s include the opening cysteine and the closing phenylalanine or tryptophan. Each record gives: D gene, V gene, clone size, J gene, CDR3 protein, CDR3 DNA. The D gene is left open where the match is weak. Rows may omit the clone size; those that give it use once, few, many or a size class.

D gene: TRBD2; V gene: TRBV30; clone size: -; J gene: TRBJ2-5; CDR3 protein: CAWSVFGGGAGETQYF; CDR3 DNA: TGTGCCTGGAGTGTATTTGGCGGGGGGGCCGGGGAGACCCAGTACTTC
D gene: TRBD2; V gene: TRBV6-1; clone size: -; J gene: TRBJ2-3; CDR3 protein: CASSELAGDTDTQYF; CDR3 DNA: TGTGCCAGCAGTGAACTAGCGGGGGACACAGATACGCAGTATTTT
D gene: TRBD1; V gene: TRBV4-2; clone size: -; J gene: TRBJ1-2; CDR3 protein: CASSQEQGGSYGYTF; CDR3 DNA: TGTGCCAGCAGCCAAGAGCAGGGGGGCAGCTATGGCTACACCTTC
D gene: -; V gene: TRBV29-1; clone size: few; J gene: TRBJ2-3; CDR3 protein: CSVDVSFAQYF; CDR3 DNA: TGCAGCGTTGACGTCTCTTTCGCGCAGTATTTT
D gene: TRBD2; V gene: TRBV6-5; clone size: -; J gene: TRBJ2-7; CDR3 protein: CASRGLAGGYEQYF; CDR3 DNA: TGTGCCAGCAGGGGACTAGCGGGGGGCTACGAGCAGTACTTC
D gene: TRBD1; V gene: TRBV4-1; clone size: -; J gene: TRBJ1-3; CDR3 protein: CASSRPGQVGNTIYF; CDR3 DNA: TGCGCCAGCAGCCGTCCGGGACAGGTGGGAAACACCATATATTTT
D gene: TRBD2; V gene: TRBV5-1; clone size: -; J gene: TRBJ2-3; CDR3 protein: CASSSGGLAGGTDTQYF; CDR3 DNA: TGCGCCAGCAGCTCGGGAGGGCTAGCGGGGGGAACAGATACGCAGTATTTT
D gene: -; V gene: TRBV4-2; clone size: -; J gene: TRBJ2-1; CDR3 protein: CASSQAPSRSGNEQFF; CDR3 DNA: TGTGCCAGCAGCCAAGCTCCATCCCGGTCGGGGAATGAGCAGTTCTTC
D gene: TRBD1; V gene: TRBV5-8; clone size: -; J gene: TRBJ2-7; CDR3 protein: CASSSLGLGTGESYEQYF; CDR3 DNA: TGTGCCAGCAGCTCCCTAGGCTTGGGAACAGGGGAGTCCTACGAGCAGTACTTC
D gene: -; V gene: TRBV5-4; clone size: -; J gene: TRBJ1-2; CDR3 protein: CASSSPSGAVAYTF; CDR3 DNA: TGTGCCAGCAGCTCTCCCTCCGGCGCAGTAGCCTACACCTTC
D gene: TRBD2; V gene: TRBV5-4; clone size: -; J gene: TRBJ2-4; CDR3 protein: CASSPGLGGNIQYF; CDR3 DNA: TGTGCCAGCAGCCCGGGACTAGGGGGAAACATTCAGTACTTC
D gene: TRBD1; V gene: TRBV5-5; clone size: few; J gene: TRBJ1-6; CDR3 protein: CASSLARDRGSPLHF; CDR3 DNA: TGTGCCAGCAGCTTGGCCAGGGACAGAGGCTCACCCCTCCACTTT
D gene: -; V gene: TRBV30; clone size: once; J gene: TRBJ1-5; CDR3 protein: CAWSGSGLMSDQPQHF; CDR3 DNA: TGTGCCTGGAGTGGTTCAGGGCTCATGTCAGATCAGCCCCAGCATTTT
D gene: TRBD1; V gene: TRBV27; clone size: -; J gene: TRBJ1-1; CDR3 protein: CASSLQGVAFF; CDR3 DNA: TGTGCCAGCAGCCTACAGGGGGTAGCTTTCTTT
D gene: -; V gene: TRBV6-5; clone size: -; J gene: TRBJ1-6; CDR3 protein: CASSYSAGNFNSPLHF; CDR3 DNA: TGTGCCAGCAGTTACTCGGCAGGGAATTTTAATTCACCCCTCCACTTT
D gene: -; V gene: TRBV2; clone size: -; J gene: TRBJ1-4; CDR3 protein: CASSGASEKLFF; CDR3 DNA: TGTGCCAGCAGTGGGGCCTCTGAAAAACTGTTTTTT
D gene: TRBD1; V gene: TRBV19; clone size: -; J gene: TRBJ1-1; CDR3 protein: CASSMDRATKAFF; CDR3 DNA: TGTGCCAGTAGTATGGACAGGGCCACTAAAGCTTTCTTT
D gene: TRBD1; V gene: TRBV18; clone size: -; J gene: TRBJ1-4; CDR3 protein: CASSPVDRPREKLFF; CDR3 DNA: TGTGCCAGCTCGCCTGTGGACAGGCCAAGGGAAAAACTGTTTTTT
D gene: TRBD2; V gene: TRBV2; clone size: -; J gene: TRBJ2-7; CDR3 protein: CATFSGGEQYF; CDR3 DNA: TGTGCCACTTTTTCGGGGGGCGAGCAGTACTTC
D gene: -; V gene: TRBV12-5; clone size: -; J gene: TRBJ2-7; CDR3 protein: CASGLWGAYEQYF; CDR3 DNA: TGTGCTAGTGGTTTGTGGGGCGCCTACGAGCAGTACTTC
D gene: -; V gene: TRBV5-1; clone size: -; J gene: TRBJ1-1; CDR3 protein: CASSWGLTSGDTEAFF; CDR3 DNA: TGCGCCAGCAGCTGGGGGCTGACTTCCGGGGACACTGAAGCTTTCTTT
D gene: TRBD2; V gene: TRBV9; clone size: -; J gene: TRBJ2-3; CDR3 protein: CASSASGGLDTQYF; CDR3 DNA: TGTGCCAGCAGCGCTAGCGGTGGGCTGGATACGCAGTATTTT
D gene: TRBD2; V gene: TRBV7-9; clone size: -; J gene: TRBJ2-1; CDR3 protein: CASSPPGTSLRNEQFF; CDR3 DNA: TGTGCCAGCAGCCCGCCAGGGACTAGTTTACGCAATGAGCAGTTCTTC
D gene: TRBD1; V gene: TRBV7-8; clone size: -; J gene: TRBJ2-7; CDR3 protein: CASIKTGTGVHEQYF; CDR3 DNA: TGTGCCAGCATAAAAACCGGGACAGGTGTCCACGAGCAGTACTTC
D gene: TRBD1; V gene: TRBV5-1; clone size: -; J gene: TRBJ2-3; CDR3 protein: CASSLFGQGGSTDTQYF; CDR3 DNA: TGCGCCAGCAGCTTGTTCGGACAGGGAGGTAGCACAGATACGCAGTATTTT
D gene: -; V gene: TRBV5-1; clone size: few; J gene: TRBJ2-4; CDR3 protein: CASSLSRGLKNIQYF; CDR3 DNA: TGCGCCAGCAGCTTGTCCCGCGGGCTCAAAAACATTCAGTACTTC
D gene: TRBD2; V gene: TRBV6-4; clone size: -; J gene: TRBJ2-1; CDR3 protein: CASSDGTSGGNEQFF; CDR3 DNA: TGTGCCAGCAGTGACGGGACTAGCGGGGGCAATGAGCAGTTCTTC
D gene: TRBD1; V gene: TRBV30; clone size: -; J gene: TRBJ1-3; CDR3 protein: CAATPRDRGVDTIYF; CDR3 DNA: TGTGCCGCTACCCCCCGGGACAGGGGGGTGGACACCATATATTTT
D gene: TRBD1; V gene: TRBV19; clone size: -; J gene: TRBJ1-6; CDR3 protein: CASAAGTGGFPLHF; CDR3 DNA: TGTGCCAGCGCCGCCGGGACAGGAGGCTTTCCCCTCCACTTT
D gene: -; V gene: TRBV25-1; clone size: -; J gene: TRBJ1-4; CDR3 protein: CASSEYGGRSEKLFF; CDR3 DNA: TGTGCCAGCAGTGAATACGGGGGAAGGAGTGAAAAACTGTTTTTT
D gene: -; V gene: TRBV6-6; clone size: -; J gene: TRBJ2-1; CDR3 protein: CASSYSSRHWANEQFF; CDR3 DNA: TGTGCCAGCAGTTACTCGTCCAGGCATTGGGCCAATGAGCAGTTCTTC
D gene: -; V gene: TRBV7-9; clone size: -; J gene: TRBJ2-1; CDR3 protein: CASSFPFGGGGGRDEQFF; CDR3 DNA: TGTGCCAGCAGCTTCCCCTTCGGCGGAGGAGGCGGACGAGATGAGCAGTTCTTC
D gene: -; V gene: TRBV29-1; clone size: -; J gene: TRBJ2-7; CDR3 protein: CSVETTAFDYEQYF; CDR3 DNA: TGCAGCGTTGAAACGACAGCCTTCGACTACGAGCAGTACTTC
D gene: TRBD2; V gene: TRBV5-4; clone size: once; J gene: TRBJ2-5; CDR3 protein: CASSLSAGGLETQYF; CDR3 DNA: TGTGCCAGCAGCTTGTCCGCGGGGGGTTTAGAGACCCAGTACTTC
D gene: -; V gene: TRBV7-9; clone size: -; J gene: TRBJ1-2; CDR3 protein: CSSSSLDRTRPYTF; CDR3 DNA: TGTTCCAGCAGCTCCCTAGACCGTACCCGACCCTACACCTTC
D gene: -; V gene: TRBV9; clone size: -; J gene: TRBJ2-3; CDR3 protein: CASSADPRGTDTQYF; CDR3 DNA: TGTGCCAGCAGCGCCGACCCACGGGGTACGGATACGCAGTATTTT
D gene: TRBD1; V gene: TRBV2; clone size: -; J gene: TRBJ1-2; CDR3 protein: CASHVRQGDYGYTF; CDR3 DNA: TGTGCCAGCCATGTTAGACAGGGCGACTATGGCTACACCTTC
D gene: TRBD2; V gene: TRBV5-1; clone size: -; J gene: TRBJ2-7; CDR3 protein: CASSEMGGGSYEQYF; CDR3 DNA: TGCGCCAGCAGCGAAATGGGGGGGGGCTCCTACGAGCAGTACTTC
D gene: TRBD2; V gene: TRBV27; clone size: -; J gene: TRBJ2-1; CDR3 protein: CASSLRASGGAYQGNEQFF; CDR3 DNA: TGTGCCAGCAGTTTACGAGCTAGCGGGGGGGCGTATCAGGGGAATGAGCAGTTCTTC
D gene: -; V gene: TRBV13; clone size: -; J gene: TRBJ1-4; CDR3 protein: CASSLGGSGTNEKLFF; CDR3 DNA: TGTGCCAGCAGCTTGGGAGGGAGTGGAACTAATGAAAAACTGTTTTTT
D gene: TRBD2; V gene: TRBV9; clone size: once; J gene: TRBJ2-7; CDR3 protein: CASSATGDYYEQYF; CDR3 DNA: TGTGCCAGCAGCGCGACCGGGGACTACTACGAGCAGTACTTC
D gene: TRBD2; V gene: TRBV5-1; clone size: once; J gene: TRBJ2-2; CDR3 protein: CASGRGTGELFF; CDR3 DNA: TGCGCCAGCGGGCGGGGGACCGGGGAGCTGTTTTTT
D gene: TRBD1; V gene: TRBV18; clone size: -; J gene: TRBJ1-2; CDR3 protein: CASSPLDRGGGYTF; CDR3 DNA: TGTGCCAGCTCACCACTGGACAGGGGAGGCGGCTACACCTTC
D gene: -; V gene: TRBV5-1; clone size: -; J gene: TRBJ1-4; CDR3 protein: CASSPARGLNEKLFF; CDR3 DNA: TGCGCCAGCAGCCCCGCCCGAGGGCTTAATGAAAAACTGTTTTTT